This entry features one T cell receptor beta chain sequence. Its antigen is not identified. TCRdb re-called the reads through MiXCR, storing one row per CDR3 protein. Of about a million distinct CDR3 sequences listed, roughly 31% are singletons. Germline V CDR1 and CDR2: LGHDT, YNNKEL (reference sequence). V lost 0 bases, J lost 9 bases, and 24 bases lay in between. This CDR3 is 19 amino acids long. This entry comes from a study of T cell repertoires in cytomegalovirus infection. The V gene is TRBV3-1, the J gene TRBJ1-6; the D gene is possibly TRBD1 (5 bases). Material: cultured CD8+ T cells from PBMCs, obtained from culture after CMV antigen stimulation. The origin of this receptor is a human donor in good health (CMV status not recorded). Some clones in this sample may be carry-over from other donors' samples. The chain's CDR3 is CASSQDGGQGGRRGSPLHF. The CDR3 nucleotides are TGTGCCAGCAGCCAAGATGGAGGGCAGGGAGGCCGCCGCGGTTCACCCCTCCACTTT.